This TCR beta chain was obtained from a study of regulatory T cells in long-lasting Graves disease. Study overall: Patients met the persistent Graves' disease definition after over 5 years of antithyroid drugs with positive TSH receptor antibodies. Study observations and caveats: TCR diversity in persistent Graves' patients was below that of newly diagnosed ones.

Time point: persistent/refractory GD, antithyroid drugs over 5 years with positive TRAb. With RNA extracted from PBMCs as input, the TCR library was made. Tubes containing EDTA received roughly 8.8 milliliters of drawn peripheral blood. TCR beta libraries were built with iRepertoire HTBI primers and Arm-PCR of CDR3 regions. TCRdb itself ran the multiplex PCR reads through MiXCR, one entry per CDR3 protein. The sample has 450,000 or so distinct CDR3 sequences; less than 25% are singletons. This clonotype was picked up a small number of times. Its antigen is as yet unknown. The TCR originated in a female donor with Graves disease. The material was peripheral blood mononuclear cells (PBMCs), obtained when the disease was refractory, from a patient treated with antithyroid drugs.

The CDR3, as DNA: TGTGCCAGCAGCCCCCTGGTCTCACCGGGGACCGGGGAGCTGTTTTTT. Translated, it gives CASSPLVSPGTGELFF. The gene calls are TRBV7-9 and TRBJ2-2, with D tentatively TRBD2 (5 bases). V was trimmed by 5 bases and J by 5 bases, leaving 18 bases between them. Germline CDR1 and CDR2: SEHNR and FQNEAQ (reference sequence). This CDR3 region has 16 residues.